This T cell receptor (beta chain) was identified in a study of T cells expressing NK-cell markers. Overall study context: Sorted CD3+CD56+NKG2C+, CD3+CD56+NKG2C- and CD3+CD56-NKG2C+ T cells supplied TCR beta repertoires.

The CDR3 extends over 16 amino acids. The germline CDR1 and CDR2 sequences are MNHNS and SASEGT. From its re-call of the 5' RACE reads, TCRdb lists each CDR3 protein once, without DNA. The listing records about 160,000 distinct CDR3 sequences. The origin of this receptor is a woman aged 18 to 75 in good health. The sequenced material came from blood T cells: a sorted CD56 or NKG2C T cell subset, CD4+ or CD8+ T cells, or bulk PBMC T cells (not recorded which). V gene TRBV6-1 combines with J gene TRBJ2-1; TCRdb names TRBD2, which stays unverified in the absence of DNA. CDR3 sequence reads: CASRRMTSGRAAEQFF.